This T cell receptor (beta chain) was identified during a study of blood T cell repertoires in COVID-19. Study-wide background: Donors in the United States, Italy and Spain gave samples during acute or convalescent COVID-19.

Germline values: CDR1 LGHNA, CDR2 YSLEER. The ends were cut back, 0 bases at V and 7 bases at J, with 9 bases in the middle. CDR3 size: 14 residues. Adults between roughly 18 and 89 years of age took part from about two dozen US areas. In assigning cohorts, the study relied on participant-reported clinical history. In the authors' workflow: The assay estimated nucleated cells by amplifying reference gene primers. The data were produced by immunoSEQ multiplex PCR, yet TCRdb's version contains in-frame clones alone and is incomplete. That table gives V, J and clone size, and the DNA gave D and trimming. Seen here are approximately 380,000 clones, 80% to 95% observed once, and the top ten hold more than 0.85%.

This chain links TRBV4-3 with TRBJ1-4; D call uncertain. The sequencing sample was made of PBMCs or T cells enriched from blood (not recorded which). This clonotype was obtained from a woman aged 40 to 49 who had been exposed to COVID-19. The CDR3 region is CASSQDPGSEKLFF. The CDR3 DNA is TGCGCCAGCAGCCAAGATCCCGGTAGTGAAAAACTGTTTTTT.